The clone carrying this T cell receptor beta chain appeared a few times. Its antigen is as yet unknown. The data derive from a study of response to subunit inactivated influenza vaccine. The study, taken as a whole, reports: Only a handful of new T cells, the authors suggested, are recruited with each seasonal influenza vaccination.

Using its own MiXCR run on the RT-PCR reads, TCRdb lists one record per CDR3 protein. Among some 500,000 distinct CDR3 sequences listed, approximately 15% were seen once. With 6 bases clipped from V and 10 bases from J, the junction kept 4 bases outside the gene matches. There are 14 residues in the CDR3. Material: CD4+ T cells sorted from PBMCs, obtained roughly 24 months after vaccination. The TCR was taken from a man between 50 and 69 years old who received an inactivated influenza vaccine. The V and J genes are TRBV12-3 or TRBV12-4 and TRBJ1-6; 12 nucleotides match TRBD1. For the CDR3, the DNA is TGTGCCAGCAGGGGACAGGGGGCTGGATCACCCCTCCACTTT. It codes for CASRGQGAGSPLHF.